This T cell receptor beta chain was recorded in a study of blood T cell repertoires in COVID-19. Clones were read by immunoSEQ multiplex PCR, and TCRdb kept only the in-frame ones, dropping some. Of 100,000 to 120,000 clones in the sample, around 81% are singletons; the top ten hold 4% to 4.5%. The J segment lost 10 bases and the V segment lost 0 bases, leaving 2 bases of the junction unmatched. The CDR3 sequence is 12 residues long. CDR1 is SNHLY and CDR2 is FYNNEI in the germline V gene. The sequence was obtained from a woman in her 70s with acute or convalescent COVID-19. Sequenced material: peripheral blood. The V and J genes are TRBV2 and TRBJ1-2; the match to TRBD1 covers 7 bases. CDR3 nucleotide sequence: TGTGCCAGCAGTGAAGCAGGGGGCGCCTACACCTTC. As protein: CASSEAGGAYTF.